The clone carrying this T cell receptor (beta chain) was counted between two and nine times. Its antigen is not known. The data stem from a study of T cells in Graves' hyperthyroidism and ophthalmopathy. Deletions cut 2 bases from V and 0 bases from J, with 15 bases between. This CDR3 has 17 amino acids. Germline values: CDR1 SGHRS, CDR2 YFSETQ. The study, taken as a whole, reports: Most thyroid clonotypes expanded above 0.001 appeared in blood too.

RNA transcripts served as the template for amplifying TCR beta CDR3 regions. The TCR CDR3 first-round RT-PCR relied on the HTBI primer set. TCRdb reprocessed the multiplex PCR reads via MiXCR and lists one record per CDR3 protein. The sample lists about 640,000 distinct CDR3 sequences; roughly 20% were seen once. Uncontrolled infection, other autoimmune disease, pregnancy and lactation each barred patients from inclusion. Diagnoses were made from clinical symptoms, serum measures (thyroxine and TRAb), thyroid ultrasound and orbital computed tomography. The chain couples TRBV5-1 to TRBJ1-3; D is ambiguous. The sequence derives from a man aged 25 to 45 with Graves' ophthalmopathy. Input material: blood. CDR3 residues: CASSFFTLTDSGNTIYF. CDR3 nucleotide sequence: TGCGCCAGCAGCTTTTTCACCCTGACGGACTCTGGAAACACCATATATTTT.